The 15 T cell receptor beta chains below all came from one sample that was sequenced in a study of cytomegalovirus exposure and HLA in healthy donors. Primers included in the PCR were 60 Vbeta and 13 Jbeta primers. Generated by immunoSEQ multiplex PCR, the TCRdb table keeps only in-frame clones and is missing some. In the table there are over 150,000 clones, about four fifths of which are singletons. Sequencing was carried out using PBMCs. These receptors originate from a woman in her 50s in good health and CMV-seropositive.

The sample holds one count of this clone. The V and J genes are TRBV18 and TRBJ1-2; the D gene is possibly TRBD1 (6 bases). Per the germline V gene, CDR1 is KGHSH and CDR2 is LQKENI. Trimming shortened V by 2 bases and J by 1 base, and 14 bases separated the two germline ends. This CDR3 contains 16 residues. DNA of the CDR3: TGTGCCAGCTCACCATTACGGGACACCTTTAACTATGGCTACACCTTC. Amino acid sequence: CASSPLRDTFNYGYTF. Full variable domain (rest looked up from reference TRBV18 and TRBJ1-2): NAGVMQNPRHLVRRRGQEARLRCSPMKGHSHVYWYRQLPEEGLKFMVYLQKENIIDESGMPKERFSAEFPKEGPSILRIQQVVRGDSAAYFCASSPLRDTFNYGYTFGSGTRLTVV.

This clone was counted between two and nine times. The chain uses TRBV11-2 and TRBJ1-1, with 7 bases aligning to TRBD1. The CDR3 is 15 residues long. The germline CDR1 and CDR2 sequences are SGHAT and FQNNGV. After removal of 5 bases from V and 6 bases from J, the junction contained 12 bases not matched to a gene. CDR3 in amino acids: CASSPWTGLVAEAFF. In DNA, the CDR3 is TGTGCCAGCAGCCCCTGGACAGGATTGGTGGCTGAAGCTTTCTTT. The whole variable domain, remainder taken from reference TRBV11-2 and TRBJ1-1, is EAGVAQSPRYKIIEKRQSVAFWCNPISGHATLYWYQQILGQGPKLLIQFQNNGVVDDSQLPKDRFSAERLKGVDSTLKIQPAKLEDSAVYLCASSPWTGLVAEAFFGQGTRLTVV.

This clone was observed a single time. The J gene is TRBJ1-4, the V gene TRBV19, with 8 bases fitting TRBD1. The CDR3 consists of 22 residues. Losses at the gene ends were 3 bases for V and 5 bases for J; bases not matched to a gene: 26. From germline, CDR1 is LNHDA and CDR2 SQIVND (reference sequence). CDR3 in DNA: TGTGCCAGTAGTATTATTATGTACTGGGACAGGACGGAGCAGAGGTTAAATGAAAAACTGTTTTTT. Translated, it gives CASSIIMYWDRTEQRLNEKLFF.

V usage is TRBV5-6 and J usage is TRBJ1-5; TRBD1 might be the D (5 bases). This CDR3 region has 14 residues. V dropped 2 bases and J dropped 5 bases, with 11 bases sitting between them. Germline CDR1 is SGHDT and CDR2 is YYEEEE. CDR3 nucleotides: TGTGCCAGCAGCTTCGGGGGTTTAGATCAGCCCCAGCATTTT. This sequence encodes CASSFGGLDQPQHF.

This sequence joins TRBV7-9 and TRBJ1-4; the D gene is possibly TRBD1 (6 bases). CDR3 length: 17 amino acids. In germline, CDR1 is SEHNR, CDR2 FQNEAQ (reference sequence). V was trimmed by 5 bases and J by 3 bases, leaving 19 bases between them. The CDR3 sequence is CASSPRVARGPNEKLFF. The CDR3 DNA follows: TGTGCCAGCAGCCCACGGGTCGCCAGGGGCCCTAATGAAAAACTGTTTTTT.

The chain recombines TRBV30 with TRBJ1-4, with D unclear. Trimming left V 0 bases short and J 2 bases short, with 7 bases between. CDR1 is GTSNPN and CDR2 is SVGIG in the germline V gene (reference sequence). This CDR3 comprises 14 residues. The CDR3 is CAWSVGVTNEKLFF. CDR3 nucleotides: TGTGCCTGGAGTGTAGGAGTGACTAATGAAAAACTGTTTTTT.

This clone appeared a few times. This chain connects TRBV19 to TRBJ2-7; 7 nucleotides align to TRBD2. V lost 4 bases, J lost 1 base, and 4 bases stayed unmatched. CDR1 is LNHDA, CDR2 SQIVND, per germline (reference sequence). The CDR3 consists of 14 residues. The CDR3 sequence: CASSSGSTSYEQYF. CDR3 DNA sequence: TGTGCCAGTAGTAGCGGGAGTACATCCTACGAGCAGTACTTC.

The rearrangement links TRBV14 to TRBJ2-5; no reliable D call. The germline V and J ends were trimmed by 1 base and 7 bases, with 16 bases remaining between them. This CDR3 region has 15 residues. Germline V gene data show CDR1 as SGHDN and CDR2 as FVKESK. The CDR3 region is CASSQGYLGFLTQYF. CDR3 DNA: TGTGCCAGCAGCCAAGGTTATCTAGGCTTCTTGACCCAGTACTTC.

The chain carries TRBV15 and TRBJ2-2, with D maybe TRBD2 (5 bases). Germline assignment: CDR1 LNHNV and CDR2 YYDKDF (reference sequence). V lost 7 bases and J lost 4, with 10 bases in between. This CDR3 has 13 residues. As DNA, the CDR3 is TGTGCCACCAAAGCGGATTTCACCGGGGAGCTGTTTTTT. Encoded protein: CATKADFTGELFF.

J is TRBJ2-2 and V is TRBV7-8, with D hard to call. The V end was cut by 8 bases, the J end by 0 bases, with 10 bases between. CDR1 is SGHVS and CDR2 is FQNEAQ in the germline V gene. This CDR3 comprises 14 residues. CDR3: CASRRGANTGELFF. For the CDR3, the DNA is TGTGCCAGCCGCCGCGGAGCGAACACCGGGGAGCTGTTTTTT.

This clone appeared a single time. The CDR3, as DNA: TGTGCCAGCAGTGCGACGAGCGGGAGTAAGGACATTCAGTACTTC. As protein: CASSATSGSKDIQYF. This chain connects TRBV6-1 to TRBJ2-4, with 8 bases lining up with TRBD2. J was trimmed by 8 bases and V by 4 bases; bases with no gene match: 10. This CDR3 has 15 residues. Germline V gene data show CDR1 as MNHNS and CDR2 as SASEGT.

The chain combines TRBV29-1 with TRBJ2-3; 9 nucleotides align to TRBD2. The V and J ends lost 2 bases and 6 bases, in that order; junction bases with no gene match: 6. Germline CDR1 is SQVTM and CDR2 is ANQGSEA. There are 14 residues in the CDR3. CDR3 sequence: CSVEWPSGTDTQYF. The CDR3 DNA reads TGCAGCGTTGAATGGCCTAGCGGGACCGATACGCAGTATTTT.

The chain combines TRBV9 with TRBJ1-1; the D gene is possibly TRBD1 (5 bases). Trimming left V 0 bases short and J 1 base short, with 7 bases between. The germline CDR1 and CDR2 sequences are SGDLS and YYNGEE. The CDR3 length is 14 residues. CDR3 DNA sequence: TGTGCCAGCAGCGTAGGGACACCGAACACTGAAGCTTTCTTT. Translating gives CASSVGTPNTEAFF.

The chain uses TRBV2 and TRBJ2-2; D unclear. CDR1 and CDR2 from the germline V gene are SNHLY and FYNNEI. CDR3 size: 12 residues. V dropped 5 bases and J dropped 4 bases, with 5 bases sitting between them. CDR3 DNA: TGTGCCAGCAGTCTATTCACCGGGGAGCTGTTTTTT. This codes for CASSLFTGELFF.

Worth noting for this clone: At the DNA level, this CDR3 is encoded by other sequences in the same sample as well. The V and J genes are TRBV9 and TRBJ2-7, with D tentatively TRBD1 (5 bases). CDR3 length: 14 amino acids. V was pared by 3 bases and J by 3 bases, with 13 bases between. Per the germline V gene, CDR1 is SGDLS and CDR2 is YYNGEE. The CDR3 region is CASSEGQNYYEQYF. Here the CDR3 DNA reads TGTGCCAGCAGCGAGGGGCAGAATTACTACGAGCAGTACTTC.